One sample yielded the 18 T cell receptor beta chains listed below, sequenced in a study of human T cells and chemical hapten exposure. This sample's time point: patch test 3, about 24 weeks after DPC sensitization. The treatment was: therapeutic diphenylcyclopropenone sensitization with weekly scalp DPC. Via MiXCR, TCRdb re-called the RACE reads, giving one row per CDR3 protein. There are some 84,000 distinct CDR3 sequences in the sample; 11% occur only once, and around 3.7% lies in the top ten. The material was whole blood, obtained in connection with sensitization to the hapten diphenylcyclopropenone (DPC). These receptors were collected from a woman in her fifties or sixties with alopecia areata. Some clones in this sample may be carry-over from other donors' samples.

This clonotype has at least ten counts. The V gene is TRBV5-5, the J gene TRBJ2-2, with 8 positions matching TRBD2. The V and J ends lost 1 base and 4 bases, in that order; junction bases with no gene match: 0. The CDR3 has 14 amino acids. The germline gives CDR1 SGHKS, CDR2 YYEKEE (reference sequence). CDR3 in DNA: TGTGCCAGCAGCTTGACTAGCGGCACCGGGGAGCTGTTTTTT. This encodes CASSLTSGTGELFF.

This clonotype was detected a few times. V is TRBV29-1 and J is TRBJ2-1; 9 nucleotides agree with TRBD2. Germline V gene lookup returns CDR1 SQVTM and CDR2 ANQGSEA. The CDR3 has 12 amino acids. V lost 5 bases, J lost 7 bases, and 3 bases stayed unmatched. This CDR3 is CSVFLAGNEQFF. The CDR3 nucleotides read TGCAGCGTTTTCCTAGCGGGGAATGAGCAGTTCTTC.

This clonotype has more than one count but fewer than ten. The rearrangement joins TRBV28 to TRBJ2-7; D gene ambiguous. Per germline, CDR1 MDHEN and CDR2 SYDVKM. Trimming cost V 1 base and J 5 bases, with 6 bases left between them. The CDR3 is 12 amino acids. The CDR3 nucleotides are TGTGCCAGCAGTTTATTTCCCCACGAGCAGTACTTC. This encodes CASSLFPHEQYF.

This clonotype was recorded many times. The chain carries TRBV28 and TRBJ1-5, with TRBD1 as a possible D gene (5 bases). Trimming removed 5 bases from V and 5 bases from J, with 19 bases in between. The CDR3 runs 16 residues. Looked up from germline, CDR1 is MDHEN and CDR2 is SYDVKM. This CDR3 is CASSPIKRGLDQPQHF. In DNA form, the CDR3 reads TGTGCCAGCAGTCCCATAAAAAGGGGATTGGATCAGCCCCAGCATTTT. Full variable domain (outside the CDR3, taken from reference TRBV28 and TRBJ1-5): DVKVTQSSRYLVKRTGEKVFLECVQDMDHENMFWYRQDPGLGLRLIYFSYDVKMKEKGDIPEGYSVSREKKERFSLILESASTNQTSMYLCASSPIKRGLDQPQHFGDGTRLSIL.

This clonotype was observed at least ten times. CDR3 in amino acids: CATSDFVRQGGTDTQYF. CDR3 nucleotide sequence: TGTGCCACCAGTGATTTCGTTCGGCAGGGTGGCACAGATACGCAGTATTTT. The V gene is TRBV24-1, the J gene TRBJ2-3, with D possibly matching TRBD1 (5 bases). The germline V gene encodes CDR1 KGHDR and CDR2 SFDVKD. Trimming left V 1 base short and J 1 base short, with 14 bases between. The CDR3 has 17 amino acids.

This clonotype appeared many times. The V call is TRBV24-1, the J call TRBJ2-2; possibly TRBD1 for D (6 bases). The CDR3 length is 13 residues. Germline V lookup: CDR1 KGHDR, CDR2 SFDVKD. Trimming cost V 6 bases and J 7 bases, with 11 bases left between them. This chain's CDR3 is CATSPTGIGELFF. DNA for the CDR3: TGTGCCACCAGTCCTACAGGGATCGGGGAGCTGTTTTTT.

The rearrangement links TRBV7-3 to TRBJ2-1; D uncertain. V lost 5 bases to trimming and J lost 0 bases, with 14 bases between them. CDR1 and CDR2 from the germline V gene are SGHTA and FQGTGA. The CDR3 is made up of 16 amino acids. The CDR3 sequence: CASSLLSLSSYNEQFF. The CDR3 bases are TGTGCCAGCAGCCTGCTCAGCTTGAGCTCCTACAATGAGCAGTTCTTC.

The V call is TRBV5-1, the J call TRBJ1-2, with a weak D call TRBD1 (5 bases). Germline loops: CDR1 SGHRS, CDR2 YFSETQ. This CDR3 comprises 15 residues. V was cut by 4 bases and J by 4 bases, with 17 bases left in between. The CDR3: CASSLDSYRGYGYTF. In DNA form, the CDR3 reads TGCGCCAGCAGCCTAGACTCTTATAGGGGCTATGGCTACACCTTC.

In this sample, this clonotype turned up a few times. CDR3 protein: CTASSKGGTGDTGELFF. The CDR3 DNA reads TGTACTGCCAGCAGCAAAGGAGGGACAGGCGACACCGGGGAGCTGTTTTTT. The V gene is TRBV21-1, the J gene TRBJ2-2; the D segment call TRBD1 is taken from the table without a DNA check. TRBV21-1 is labeled a pseudogene. This CDR3 is 17 amino acids long.

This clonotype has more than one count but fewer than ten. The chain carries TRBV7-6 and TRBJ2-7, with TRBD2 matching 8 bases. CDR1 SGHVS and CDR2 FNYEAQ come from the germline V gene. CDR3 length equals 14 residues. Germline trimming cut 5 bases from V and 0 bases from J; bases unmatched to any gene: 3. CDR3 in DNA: TGTGCCAGCAGCCTTAGCGGGGTCTCCTACGAGCAGTACTTC. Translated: CASSLSGVSYEQYF.

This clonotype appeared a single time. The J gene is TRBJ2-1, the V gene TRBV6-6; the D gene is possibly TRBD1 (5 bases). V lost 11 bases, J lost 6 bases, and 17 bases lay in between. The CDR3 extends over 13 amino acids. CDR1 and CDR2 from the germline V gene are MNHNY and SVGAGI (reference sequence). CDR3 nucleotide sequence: TGTGCCGTCCTGAAGGGGCTAATCAATGAGCAGTTCTTC. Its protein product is CAVLKGLINEQFF.

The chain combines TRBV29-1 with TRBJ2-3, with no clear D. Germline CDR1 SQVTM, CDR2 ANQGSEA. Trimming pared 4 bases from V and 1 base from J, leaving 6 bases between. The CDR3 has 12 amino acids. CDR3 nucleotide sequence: TGCAGCGTTGGAGAGGGCACAGATACGCAGTATTTT. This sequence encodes CSVGEGTDTQYF.

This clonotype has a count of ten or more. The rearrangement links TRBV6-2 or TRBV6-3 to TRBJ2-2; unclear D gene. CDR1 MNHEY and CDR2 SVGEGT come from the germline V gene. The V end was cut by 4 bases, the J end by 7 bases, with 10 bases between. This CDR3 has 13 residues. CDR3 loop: CASSFSRSGELFF. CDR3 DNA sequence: TGTGCCAGCAGTTTCTCGCGGAGCGGGGAGCTGTTTTTT.

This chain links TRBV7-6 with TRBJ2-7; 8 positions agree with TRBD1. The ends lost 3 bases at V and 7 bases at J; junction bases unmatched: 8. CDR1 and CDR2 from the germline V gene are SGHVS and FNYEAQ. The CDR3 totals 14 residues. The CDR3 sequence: CASSLSQGAREQYF. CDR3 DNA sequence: TGTGCCAGCAGCTTGAGTCAGGGGGCCCGTGAGCAGTACTTC. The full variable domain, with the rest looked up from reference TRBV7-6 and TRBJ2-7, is GAGVSQSPRYKVTKRGQDVALRCDPISGHVSLYWYRQALGQGPEFLTYFNYEAQQDKSGLPNDRFSAERPEGSISTLTIQRTEQRDSAMYRCASSLSQGAREQYFGPGTRLTVT.

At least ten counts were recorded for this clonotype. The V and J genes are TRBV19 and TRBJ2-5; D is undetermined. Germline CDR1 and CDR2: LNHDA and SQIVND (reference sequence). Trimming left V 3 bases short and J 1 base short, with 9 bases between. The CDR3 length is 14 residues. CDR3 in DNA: TGTGCCAGTAGTATTGGTGGAGTCCAAGAGACCCAGTACTTC. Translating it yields CASSIGGVQETQYF.

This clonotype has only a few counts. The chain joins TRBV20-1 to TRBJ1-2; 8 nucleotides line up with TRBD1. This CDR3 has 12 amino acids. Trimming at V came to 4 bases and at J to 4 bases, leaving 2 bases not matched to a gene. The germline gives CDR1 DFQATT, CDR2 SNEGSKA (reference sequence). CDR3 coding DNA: TGCAGTGCTACCGGACAGGGCTATGGCTACACCTTC. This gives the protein CSATGQGYGYTF.

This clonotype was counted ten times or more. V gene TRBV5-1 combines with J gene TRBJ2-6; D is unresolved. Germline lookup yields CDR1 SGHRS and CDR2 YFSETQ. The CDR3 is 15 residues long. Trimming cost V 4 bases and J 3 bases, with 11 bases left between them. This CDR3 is CASSPLRVGANVLTF. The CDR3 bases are TGCGCCAGCAGCCCCTTAAGGGTTGGGGCCAACGTCCTGACTTTC.

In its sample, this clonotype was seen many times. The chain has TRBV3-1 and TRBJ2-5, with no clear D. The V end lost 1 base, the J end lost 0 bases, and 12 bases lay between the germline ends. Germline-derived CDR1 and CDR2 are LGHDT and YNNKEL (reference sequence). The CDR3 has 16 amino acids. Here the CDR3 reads CASSQGETMYQETQYF. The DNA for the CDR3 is TGTGCCAGCAGCCAAGGCGAGACAATGTACCAAGAGACCCAGTACTTC.